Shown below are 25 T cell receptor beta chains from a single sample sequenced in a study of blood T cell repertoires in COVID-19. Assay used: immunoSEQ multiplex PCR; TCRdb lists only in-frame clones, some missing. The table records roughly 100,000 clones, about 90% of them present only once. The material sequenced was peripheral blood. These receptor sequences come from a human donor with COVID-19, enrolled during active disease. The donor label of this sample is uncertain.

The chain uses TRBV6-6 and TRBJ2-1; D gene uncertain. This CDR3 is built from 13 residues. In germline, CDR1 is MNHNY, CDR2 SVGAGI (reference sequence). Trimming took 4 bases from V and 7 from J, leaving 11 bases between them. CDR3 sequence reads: CASSSPPGNEQFF. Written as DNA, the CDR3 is TGTGCCAGCAGTTCCCCACCCGGGAATGAGCAGTTCTTC.

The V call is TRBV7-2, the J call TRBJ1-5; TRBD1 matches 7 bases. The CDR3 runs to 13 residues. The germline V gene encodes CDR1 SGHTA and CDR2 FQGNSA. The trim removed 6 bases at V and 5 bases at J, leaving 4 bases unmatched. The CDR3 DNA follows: TGTGCCAGCAGTTTTACAGGGGATCAGCCCCAGCATTTT. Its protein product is CASSFTGDQPQHF.

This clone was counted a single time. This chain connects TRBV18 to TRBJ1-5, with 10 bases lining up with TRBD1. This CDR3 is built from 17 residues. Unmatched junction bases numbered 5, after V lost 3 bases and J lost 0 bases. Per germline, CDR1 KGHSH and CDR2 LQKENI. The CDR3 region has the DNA TGTGCCAGCTCACCTCCGGGACAGGGGTATAGCAATCAGCCCCAGCATTTT. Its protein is CASSPPGQGYSNQPQHF.

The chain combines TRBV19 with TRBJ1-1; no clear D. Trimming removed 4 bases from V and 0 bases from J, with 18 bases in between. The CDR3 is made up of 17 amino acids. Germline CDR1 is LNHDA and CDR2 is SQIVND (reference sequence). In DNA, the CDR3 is TGTGCCAGTAGTAGGCCATTAGACGGGATCATGAACACTGAAGCTTTCTTT. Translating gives CASSRPLDGIMNTEAFF.

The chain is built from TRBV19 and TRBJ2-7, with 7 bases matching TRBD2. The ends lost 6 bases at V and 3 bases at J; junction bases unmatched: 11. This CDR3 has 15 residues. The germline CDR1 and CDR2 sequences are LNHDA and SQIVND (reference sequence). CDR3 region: CASSPQAGDHYEQYF. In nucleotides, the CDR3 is TGTGCCAGTAGCCCCCAGGCGGGGGACCACTACGAGCAGTACTTC.

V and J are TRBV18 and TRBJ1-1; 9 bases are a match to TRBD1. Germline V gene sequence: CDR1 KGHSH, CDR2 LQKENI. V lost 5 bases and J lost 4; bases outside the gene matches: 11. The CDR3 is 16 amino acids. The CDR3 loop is CASSAQTGGLGTEAFF. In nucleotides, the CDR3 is TGTGCCAGCTCAGCCCAGACAGGGGGATTAGGCACTGAAGCTTTCTTT.

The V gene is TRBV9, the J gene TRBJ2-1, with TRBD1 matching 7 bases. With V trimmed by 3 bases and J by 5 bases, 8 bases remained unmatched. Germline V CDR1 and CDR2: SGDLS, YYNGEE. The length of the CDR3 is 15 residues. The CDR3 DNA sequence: TGTGCCAGCAGCGGCAGACAGGGTCTGGACAATGAGCAGTTCTTC. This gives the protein CASSGRQGLDNEQFF.

The CDR3: CASSLAGGRTEAFF. CDR3 DNA sequence: TGTGCCAGCAGCTTAGCAGGGGGGAGAACTGAAGCTTTCTTT. V usage is TRBV11-3 and J usage is TRBJ1-1; 7 nucleotides line up with TRBD1. The CDR3 runs to 14 residues. CDR1 SGHNT and CDR2 YENEEA come from the germline V gene. The J segment lost 5 bases and the V segment lost 1 base, leaving 4 bases of the junction unmatched.

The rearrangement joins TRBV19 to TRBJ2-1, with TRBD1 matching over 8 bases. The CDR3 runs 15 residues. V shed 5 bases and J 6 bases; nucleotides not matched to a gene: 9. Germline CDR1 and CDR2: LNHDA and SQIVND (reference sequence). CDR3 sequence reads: CASSYSGTGFNEQFF. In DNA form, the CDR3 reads TGTGCCAGTAGTTACTCCGGGACAGGCTTCAATGAGCAGTTCTTC.

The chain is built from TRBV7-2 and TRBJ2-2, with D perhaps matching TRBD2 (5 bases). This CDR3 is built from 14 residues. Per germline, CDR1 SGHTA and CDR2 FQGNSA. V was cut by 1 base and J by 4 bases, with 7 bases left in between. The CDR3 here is CASSLVGSTGELFF. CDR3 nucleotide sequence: TGTGCCAGCAGCTTAGTGGGGAGCACCGGGGAGCTGTTTTTT.

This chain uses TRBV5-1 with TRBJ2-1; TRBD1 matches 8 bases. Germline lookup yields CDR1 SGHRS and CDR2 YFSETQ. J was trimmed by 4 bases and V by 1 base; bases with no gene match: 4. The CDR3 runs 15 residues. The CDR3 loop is CASSLPQGDYNEQFF. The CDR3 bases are TGCGCCAGCAGCTTGCCACAGGGGGATTACAATGAGCAGTTCTTC.

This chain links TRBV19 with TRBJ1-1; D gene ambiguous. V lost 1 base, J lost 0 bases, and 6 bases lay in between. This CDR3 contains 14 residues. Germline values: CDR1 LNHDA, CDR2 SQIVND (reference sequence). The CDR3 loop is CASSIGRLNTEAFF. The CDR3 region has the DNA TGTGCCAGTAGTATAGGCAGGCTGAACACTGAAGCTTTCTTT.

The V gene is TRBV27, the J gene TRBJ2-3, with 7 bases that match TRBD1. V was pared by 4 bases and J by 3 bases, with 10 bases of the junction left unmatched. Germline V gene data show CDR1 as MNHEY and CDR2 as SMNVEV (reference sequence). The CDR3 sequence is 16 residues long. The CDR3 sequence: CASSSATGWGTDTQYF. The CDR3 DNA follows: TGTGCCAGCAGTTCCGCGACAGGGTGGGGGACAGATACGCAGTATTTT.

CDR3 residues: CASSPGGWRNQPQHF. DNA for the CDR3: TGTGCCAGCAGCCCAGGGGGCTGGCGCAATCAGCCCCAGCATTTT. The chain uses TRBV27 and TRBJ1-5; 8 positions match TRBD1. With V trimmed by 6 bases and J by 2 bases, 6 bases remained unmatched. This CDR3 spans 15 amino acids. Per the germline V gene, CDR1 is MNHEY and CDR2 is SMNVEV (reference sequence).

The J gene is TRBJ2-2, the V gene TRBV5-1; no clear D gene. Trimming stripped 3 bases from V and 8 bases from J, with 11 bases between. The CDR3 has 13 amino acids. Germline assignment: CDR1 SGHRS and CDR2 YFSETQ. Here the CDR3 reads CASSSQLEGELFF. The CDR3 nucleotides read TGCGCCAGCAGCTCCCAGCTGGAGGGGGAGCTGTTTTTT.

CDR3 region: CASSENGPYNEQFF. Here the CDR3 DNA reads TGTGCCAGCAGTGAGAATGGGCCCTACAATGAGCAGTTCTTC. The chain employs TRBV25-1 and TRBJ2-1; D unclear. Germline V lookup: CDR1 MGHDK, CDR2 SYGVNS. Trimming left V 3 bases short and J 2 bases short, with 8 bases between. The CDR3 contains 14 residues.

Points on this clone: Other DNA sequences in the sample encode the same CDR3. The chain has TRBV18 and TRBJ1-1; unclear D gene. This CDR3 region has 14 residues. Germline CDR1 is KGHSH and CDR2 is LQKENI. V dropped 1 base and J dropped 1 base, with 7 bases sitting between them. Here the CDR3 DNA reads TGTGCCAGCTCACCACAGGGAGGGAACACTGAAGCTTTCTTT. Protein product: CASSPQGGNTEAFF.

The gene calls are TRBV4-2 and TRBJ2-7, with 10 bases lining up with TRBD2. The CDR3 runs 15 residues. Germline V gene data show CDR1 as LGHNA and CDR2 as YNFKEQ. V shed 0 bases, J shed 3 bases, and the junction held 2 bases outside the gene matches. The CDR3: CASSQDGTSDYEQYF. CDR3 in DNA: TGTGCCAGCAGCCAAGACGGGACTAGCGACTACGAGCAGTACTTC.

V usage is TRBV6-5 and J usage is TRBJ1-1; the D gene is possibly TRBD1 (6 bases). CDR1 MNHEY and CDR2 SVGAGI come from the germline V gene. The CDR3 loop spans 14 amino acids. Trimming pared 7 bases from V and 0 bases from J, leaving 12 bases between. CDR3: CASTTRGMNTEAFF. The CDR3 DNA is TGTGCCAGCACTACCAGGGGCATGAACACTGAAGCTTTCTTT.

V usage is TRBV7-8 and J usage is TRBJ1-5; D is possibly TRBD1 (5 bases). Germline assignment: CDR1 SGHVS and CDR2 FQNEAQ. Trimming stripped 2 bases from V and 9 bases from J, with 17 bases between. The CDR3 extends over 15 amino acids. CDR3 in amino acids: CASSLQQVGLGPQHF. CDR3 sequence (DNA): TGTGCCAGCAGCTTACAACAGGTCGGCCTAGGGCCCCAGCATTTT.

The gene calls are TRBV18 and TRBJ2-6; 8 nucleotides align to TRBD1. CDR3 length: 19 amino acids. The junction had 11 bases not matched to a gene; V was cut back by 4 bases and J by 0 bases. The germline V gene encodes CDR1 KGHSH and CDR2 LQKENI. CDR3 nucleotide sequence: TGTGCCAGCTCACGGGGTGCAGGGGGCTCGCCCTCTGGGGCCAACGTCCTGACTTTC. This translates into CASSRGAGGSPSGANVLTF.

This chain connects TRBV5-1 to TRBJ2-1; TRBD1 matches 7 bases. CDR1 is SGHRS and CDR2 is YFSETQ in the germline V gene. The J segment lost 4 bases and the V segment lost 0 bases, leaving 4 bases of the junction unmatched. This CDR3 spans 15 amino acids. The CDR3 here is CASSLGAGGYNEQFF. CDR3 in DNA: TGCGCCAGCAGCTTGGGTGCAGGGGGATACAATGAGCAGTTCTTC.

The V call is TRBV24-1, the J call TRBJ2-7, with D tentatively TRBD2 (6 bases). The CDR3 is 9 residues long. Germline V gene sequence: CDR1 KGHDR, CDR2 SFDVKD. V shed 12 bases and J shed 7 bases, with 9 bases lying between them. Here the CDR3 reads CAPGGEQYF. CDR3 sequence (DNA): TGTGCCCCCGGGGGTGAGCAGTACTTC.

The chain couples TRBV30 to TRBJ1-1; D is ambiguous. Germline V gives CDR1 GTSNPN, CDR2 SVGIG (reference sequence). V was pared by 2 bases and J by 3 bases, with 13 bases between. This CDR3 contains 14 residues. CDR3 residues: CAWSPAEGYTEAFF. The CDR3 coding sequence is TGTGCCTGGAGTCCCGCTGAGGGTTACACTGAAGCTTTCTTT.

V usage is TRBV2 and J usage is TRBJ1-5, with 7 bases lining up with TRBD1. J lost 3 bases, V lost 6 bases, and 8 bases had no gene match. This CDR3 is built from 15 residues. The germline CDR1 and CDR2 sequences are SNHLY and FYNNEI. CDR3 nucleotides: TGTGCCAGCAGCGAGCAGGGGGAAAACAATCAGCCCCAGCATTTT. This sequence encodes CASSEQGENNQPQHF. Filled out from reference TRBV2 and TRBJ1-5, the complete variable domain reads EPEVTQTPSHQVTQMGQEVILRCVPISNHLYFYWYRQILGQKVEFLVSFYNNEISEKSEIFDDQFSVERPDGSNFTLKIRSTKLEDSAMYFCASSEQGENNQPQHFGDGTRLSIL.